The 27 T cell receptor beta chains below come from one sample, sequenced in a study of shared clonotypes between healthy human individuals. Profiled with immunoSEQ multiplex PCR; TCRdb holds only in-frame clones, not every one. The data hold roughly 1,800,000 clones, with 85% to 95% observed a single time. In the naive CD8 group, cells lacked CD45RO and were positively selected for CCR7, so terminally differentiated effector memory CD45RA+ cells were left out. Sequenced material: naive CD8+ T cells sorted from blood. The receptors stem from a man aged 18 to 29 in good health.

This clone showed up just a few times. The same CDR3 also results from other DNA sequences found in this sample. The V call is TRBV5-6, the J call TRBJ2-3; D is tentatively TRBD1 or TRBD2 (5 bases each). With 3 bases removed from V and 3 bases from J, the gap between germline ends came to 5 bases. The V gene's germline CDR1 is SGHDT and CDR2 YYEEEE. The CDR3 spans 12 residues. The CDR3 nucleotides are TGTGCCAGCAGCTGGGGGACAGATACGCAGTATTTT. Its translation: CASSWGTDTQYF.

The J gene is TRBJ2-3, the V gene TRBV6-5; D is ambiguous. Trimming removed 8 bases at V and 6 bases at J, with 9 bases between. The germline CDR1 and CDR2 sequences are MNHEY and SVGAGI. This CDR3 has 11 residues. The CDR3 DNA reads TGTGCCAGCCGATGGTGGGATACGCAGTATTTT. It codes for CASRWWDTQYF.

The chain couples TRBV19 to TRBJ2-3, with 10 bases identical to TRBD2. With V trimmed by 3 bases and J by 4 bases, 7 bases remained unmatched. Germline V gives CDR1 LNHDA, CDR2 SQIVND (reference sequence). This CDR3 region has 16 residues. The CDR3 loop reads CASSILAGDLSDTQYF. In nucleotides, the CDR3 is TGTGCCAGTAGTATCCTAGCGGGAGATCTGTCAGATACGCAGTATTTT. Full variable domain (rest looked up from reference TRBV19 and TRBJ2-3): DGGITQSPKYLFRKEGQNVTLSCEQNLNHDAMYWYRQDPGQGLRLIYYSQIVNDFQKGDIAEGYSVSREKKESFPLTVTSAQKNPTAFYLCASSILAGDLSDTQYFGPGTRLTVL.

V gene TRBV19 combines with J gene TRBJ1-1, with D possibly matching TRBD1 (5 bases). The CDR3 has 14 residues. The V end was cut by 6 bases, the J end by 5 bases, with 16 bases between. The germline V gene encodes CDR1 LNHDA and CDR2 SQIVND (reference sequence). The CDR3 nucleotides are TGTGCCAGTAGGTGGGACGCCGAACAAACTGAAGCTTTCTTT. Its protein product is CASRWDAEQTEAFF.

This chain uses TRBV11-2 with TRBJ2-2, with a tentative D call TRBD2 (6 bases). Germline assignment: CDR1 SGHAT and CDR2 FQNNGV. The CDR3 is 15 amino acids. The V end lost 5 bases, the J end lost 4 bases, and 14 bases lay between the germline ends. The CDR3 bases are TGTGCCAGCAGCCCAGGCGGGACCCCCACCGGGGAGCTGTTTTTT. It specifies CASSPGGTPTGELFF.

This chain's CDR3 is CASSVGTSDTQYF. For the CDR3, the DNA is TGTGCCAGCAGCGTCGGGACATCGGATACGCAGTATTTT. This chain connects TRBV11-2 to TRBJ2-3; D perhaps matches TRBD1 (6 bases). The V and J ends lost 5 bases and 6 bases respectively, with 12 bases between them. CDR3 size: 13 residues. Germline V gene data show CDR1 as SGHAT and CDR2 as FQNNGV. The entire variable domain, with the rest obtained from reference TRBV11-2 and TRBJ2-3, is as follows: EAGVAQSPRYKIIEKRQSVAFWCNPISGHATLYWYQQILGQGPKLLIQFQNNGVVDDSQLPKDRFSAERLKGVDSTLKIQPAKLEDSAVYLCASSVGTSDTQYFGPGTRLTVL.

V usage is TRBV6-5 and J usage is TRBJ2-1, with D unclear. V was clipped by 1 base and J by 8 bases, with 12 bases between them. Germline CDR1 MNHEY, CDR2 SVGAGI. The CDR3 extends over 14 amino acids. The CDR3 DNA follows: TGTGCCAGCAGTTACTTCAGCCAAACAGATGAGCAGTTCTTC. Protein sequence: CASSYFSQTDEQFF.

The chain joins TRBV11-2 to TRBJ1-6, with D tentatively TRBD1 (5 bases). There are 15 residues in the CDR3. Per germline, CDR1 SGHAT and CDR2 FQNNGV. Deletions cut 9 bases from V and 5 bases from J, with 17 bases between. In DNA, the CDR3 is TGTGCCAGTAAATCGGAGGGACTAGATAATTCACCCCTCCACTTT. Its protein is CASKSEGLDNSPLHF.

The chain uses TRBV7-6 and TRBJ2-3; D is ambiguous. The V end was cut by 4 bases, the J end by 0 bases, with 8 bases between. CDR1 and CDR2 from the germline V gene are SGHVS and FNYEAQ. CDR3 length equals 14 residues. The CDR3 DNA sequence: TGTGCCAGCAGCTCGGACCCTAGCACAGATACGCAGTATTTT. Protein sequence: CASSSDPSTDTQYF.

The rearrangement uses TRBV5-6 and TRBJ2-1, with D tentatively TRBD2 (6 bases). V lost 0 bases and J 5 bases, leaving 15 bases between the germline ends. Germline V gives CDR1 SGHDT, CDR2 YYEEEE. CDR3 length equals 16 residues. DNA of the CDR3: TGTGCCAGCAGCTTGGGACTAGAAGCTGGAAACAATGAGCAGTTCTTC. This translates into CASSLGLEAGNNEQFF.

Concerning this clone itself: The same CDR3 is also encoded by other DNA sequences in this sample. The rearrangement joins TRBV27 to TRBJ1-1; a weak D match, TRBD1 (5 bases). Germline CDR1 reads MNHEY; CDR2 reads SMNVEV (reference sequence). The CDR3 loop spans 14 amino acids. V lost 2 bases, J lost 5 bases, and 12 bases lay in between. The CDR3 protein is CASSLVGARTEAFF. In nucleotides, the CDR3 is TGTGCCAGCAGTTTAGTAGGGGCTCGGACTGAAGCTTTCTTT.

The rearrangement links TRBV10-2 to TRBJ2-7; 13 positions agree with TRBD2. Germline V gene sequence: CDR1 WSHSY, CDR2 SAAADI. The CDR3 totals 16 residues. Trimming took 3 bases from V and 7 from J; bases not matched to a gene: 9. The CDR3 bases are TGCGCCAGCAGTGACCTAACTAGCGGGGGGGCCGGGGAGCAGTACTTC. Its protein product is CASSDLTSGGAGEQYF.

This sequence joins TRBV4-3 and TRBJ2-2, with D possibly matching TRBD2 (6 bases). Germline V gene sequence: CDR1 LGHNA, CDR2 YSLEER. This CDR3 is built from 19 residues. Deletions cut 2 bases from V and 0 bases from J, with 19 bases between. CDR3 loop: CASSQTDGAGTSNTGELFF. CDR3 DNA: TGCGCCAGCAGCCAAACGGACGGTGCCGGGACTTCGAACACCGGGGAGCTGTTTTTT.

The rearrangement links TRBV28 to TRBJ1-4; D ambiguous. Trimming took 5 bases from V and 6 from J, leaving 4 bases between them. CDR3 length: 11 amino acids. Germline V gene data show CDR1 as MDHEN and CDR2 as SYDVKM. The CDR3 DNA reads TGTGCCAGCAGTGGTGATGAAAAACTGTTTTTT. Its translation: CASSGDEKLFF.

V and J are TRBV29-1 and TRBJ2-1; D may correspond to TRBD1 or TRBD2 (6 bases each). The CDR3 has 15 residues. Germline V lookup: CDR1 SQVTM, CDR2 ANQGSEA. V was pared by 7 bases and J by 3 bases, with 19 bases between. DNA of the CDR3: TGCAGCGCCGAGGGGGTAGCGGAGAACTACAATGAGCAGTTCTTC. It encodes CSAEGVAENYNEQFF.

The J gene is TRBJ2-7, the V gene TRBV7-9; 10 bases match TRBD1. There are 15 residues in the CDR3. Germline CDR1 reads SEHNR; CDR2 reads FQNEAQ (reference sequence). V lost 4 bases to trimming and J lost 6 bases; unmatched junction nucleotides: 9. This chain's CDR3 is CASSSNDRGHGEQYF. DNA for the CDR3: TGTGCCAGCAGCTCAAATGACAGGGGGCACGGCGAGCAGTACTTC.

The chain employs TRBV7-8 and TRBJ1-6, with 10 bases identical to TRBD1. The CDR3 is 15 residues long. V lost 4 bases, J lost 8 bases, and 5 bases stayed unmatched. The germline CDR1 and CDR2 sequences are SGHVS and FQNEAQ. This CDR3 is CASSWTGGDHSPLHF. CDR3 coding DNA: TGTGCCAGCAGCTGGACAGGGGGAGATCATTCACCCCTCCACTTT.

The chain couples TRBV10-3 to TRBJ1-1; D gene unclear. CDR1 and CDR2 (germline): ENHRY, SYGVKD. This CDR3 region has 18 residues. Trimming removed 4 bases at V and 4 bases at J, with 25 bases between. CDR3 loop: CAISGASGGGEGATEAFF. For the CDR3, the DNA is TGTGCCATCAGTGGGGCCTCAGGAGGCGGAGAAGGAGCCACTGAAGCTTTCTTT.

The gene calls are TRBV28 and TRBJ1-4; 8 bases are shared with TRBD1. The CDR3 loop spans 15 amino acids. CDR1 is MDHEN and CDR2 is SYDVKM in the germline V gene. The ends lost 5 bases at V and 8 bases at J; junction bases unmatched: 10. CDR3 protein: CASSPQTGVIEKLFF. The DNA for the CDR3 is TGTGCCAGCAGTCCACAGACAGGGGTTATCGAAAAACTGTTTTTT.

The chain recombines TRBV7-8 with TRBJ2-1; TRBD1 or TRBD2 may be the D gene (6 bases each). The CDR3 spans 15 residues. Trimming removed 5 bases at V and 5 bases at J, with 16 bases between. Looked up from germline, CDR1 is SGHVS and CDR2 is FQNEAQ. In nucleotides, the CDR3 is TGTGCCAGCAGCCCAGGGGTCTGGACTAACAATGAGCAGTTCTTC. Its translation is CASSPGVWTNNEQFF.

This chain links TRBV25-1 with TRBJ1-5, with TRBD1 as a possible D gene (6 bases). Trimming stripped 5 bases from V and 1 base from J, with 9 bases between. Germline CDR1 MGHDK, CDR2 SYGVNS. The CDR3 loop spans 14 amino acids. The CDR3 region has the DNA TGTGCCAGCAGTACAGGGCTGAGCAATCAGCCCCAGCATTTT. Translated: CASSTGLSNQPQHF.

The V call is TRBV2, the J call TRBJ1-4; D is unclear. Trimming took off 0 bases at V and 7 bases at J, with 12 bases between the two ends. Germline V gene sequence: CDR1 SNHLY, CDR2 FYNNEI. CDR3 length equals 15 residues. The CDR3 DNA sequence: TGTGCCAGCAGTGAAGCCGTGGAAGGTCGTGAAAAACTGTTTTTT. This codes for CASSEAVEGREKLFF.

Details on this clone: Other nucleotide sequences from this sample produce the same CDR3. For the CDR3, the DNA is TGTGCCAGCAGGGAAACTGGGACAGGGTTGAACACTGAAGCTTTCTTT. It yields the protein CASRETGTGLNTEAFF. This chain links TRBV2 with TRBJ1-1; 9 nucleotides match TRBD1. CDR1 and CDR2 (germline): SNHLY, FYNNEI. This CDR3 is 16 amino acids long. The ends lost 6 bases at V and 0 bases at J; junction bases unmatched: 8.

The CDR3 spells CAWRGGLNTEAFF. Written as DNA, the CDR3 is TGTGCCTGGAGGGGCGGCTTGAACACTGAAGCTTTCTTT. This rearrangement joins TRBV30 to TRBJ1-1; no reliable D call. Trimming took 3 bases from V and 0 from J, leaving 8 bases between them. The germline V gene encodes CDR1 GTSNPN and CDR2 SVGIG (reference sequence). CDR3 length equals 13 residues.

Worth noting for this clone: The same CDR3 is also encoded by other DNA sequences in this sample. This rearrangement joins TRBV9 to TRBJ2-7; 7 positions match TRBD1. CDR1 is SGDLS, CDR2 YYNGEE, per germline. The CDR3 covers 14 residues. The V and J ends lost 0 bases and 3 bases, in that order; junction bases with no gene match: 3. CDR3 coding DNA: TGTGCCAGCAGCGTAGAAGGGGACAGCTACGAGCAGTACTTC. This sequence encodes CASSVEGDSYEQYF.

CDR3 sequence reads: CASSFDRLEQYF. In nucleotides, the CDR3 is TGTGCCAGCAGTTTCGACAGGCTCGAGCAGTACTTC. This chain uses TRBV28 with TRBJ2-7; possible D gene TRBD1, 6 bases. This CDR3 comprises 12 residues. The ends were cut back, 3 bases at V and 6 bases at J, with 9 bases in the middle. CDR1 MDHEN and CDR2 SYDVKM come from the germline V gene.

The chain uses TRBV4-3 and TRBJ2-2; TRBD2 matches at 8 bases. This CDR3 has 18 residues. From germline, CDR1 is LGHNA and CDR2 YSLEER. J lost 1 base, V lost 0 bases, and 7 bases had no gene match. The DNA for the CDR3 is TGCGCCAGCAGCCAAGATACCCAGCGGGGGAGGAACACCGGGGAGCTGTTTTTT. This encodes CASSQDTQRGRNTGELFF.